This T cell receptor beta chain is from a study of Graves' ophthalmopathy and Graves' hyperthyroidism. The table lists this clonotype with many counts. Researchers took RNA transcripts and amplified TCR beta CDR3 regions from them. Second-round multiplex PCR came after a first-round RT-PCR that employed HTBI primers. In TCRdb, the multiplex PCR reads were re-called with MiXCR into one record per CDR3 protein. The sample gives hundreds of thousands of distinct CDR3 sequences, about 20% of which show up once; more than 5.5% is in the top ten. Sequencing was carried out using peripheral blood. This TCR derives from a woman between 18 and 30 years old with stable Graves' hyperthyroidism. Some clones in this sample may be carry-over from other donors' samples.

For the CDR3, the DNA is TGTGCCAGCAGCCCGGGAGGGACTGAAGCTTTCTTT. It specifies CASSPGGTEAFF. This chain links TRBV12-3 or TRBV12-4 with TRBJ1-1; D gene uncertain. Trimming cost V 6 bases and J 5 bases, with 10 bases left between them. The CDR3 has 12 amino acids.